The next 28 T cell receptor beta chains were all read from a single sample in a study of cytomegalovirus exposure and HLA in healthy donors. PCR primers comprised 60 Vbeta and 13 Jbeta primers. Sequenced by immunoSEQ multiplex PCR; TCRdb stores in-frame clones only, minus some. The data contain approximately 97,000 clones, over 60% of them singletons. The source material was PBMCs. Receptors were obtained from a male donor in good health and CMV-seropositive.

This chain joins TRBV7-8 and TRBJ1-6, with a weak D call TRBD1 (6 bases). Germline V gives CDR1 SGHVS, CDR2 FQNEAQ. V shed 1 base and J shed 7 bases, with 11 bases lying between them. This CDR3 is built from 15 residues. The CDR3 sequence is CASSLGQVANSPLHF. The CDR3, as DNA: TGTGCCAGCAGCTTAGGACAGGTGGCAAATTCACCCCTCCACTTT.

This clone occurred a few times. The rearrangement joins TRBV28 to TRBJ1-2; D is perhaps TRBD1 (5 bases). Germline assignment: CDR1 MDHEN and CDR2 SYDVKM. CDR3 length: 15 amino acids. V lost 6 bases to trimming and J lost 6 bases, with 20 bases between them. In DNA, the CDR3 is TGTGCCAGCAGGCCCGGTGGAGCAGGGCATCATGGCTACACCTTC. Amino acids: CASRPGGAGHHGYTF.

This chain connects TRBV4-1 to TRBJ1-6; tentative D call: TRBD1 (5 bases). Germline CDR1 reads MGHRA; CDR2 reads YSYEKL. V was pared by 0 bases and J by 9 bases, with 12 bases between. The length of the CDR3 is 15 residues. The CDR3: CASSQEGGLGSPLHF. In DNA, the CDR3 is TGCGCCAGCAGCCAAGAGGGGGGTTTAGGTTCACCCCTCCACTTT.

The gene calls are TRBV6-1 and TRBJ1-1, with 9 bases matching TRBD1. The CDR3 has 15 residues. Germline loops: CDR1 MNHNS, CDR2 SASEGT. V shed 6 bases, J shed 0 bases, and the junction held 5 bases outside the gene matches. The CDR3 region has the DNA TGTGCCAGCAGGCGGGGGACAGGGATGAACACTGAAGCTTTCTTT. Its translation is CASRRGTGMNTEAFF.

V and J are TRBV27 and TRBJ2-7, with 9 bases matching TRBD1. This CDR3 region has 15 residues. CDR1 and CDR2 (germline): MNHEY, SMNVEV (reference sequence). V gave up 0 bases and J gave up 5 bases; unmatched junction bases: 5. CDR3 sequence (DNA): TGTGCCAGCAGTTTATCGGGACAGGGACGGCACGAGCAGTACTTC. This sequence encodes CASSLSGQGRHEQYF.

Only a few counts were recorded for this clone. This CDR3 is CASSEMSRNQPQHF. The CDR3, as DNA: TGTGCCAGCAGTGAAATGAGTCGGAATCAGCCCCAGCATTTT. This chain joins TRBV6-1 and TRBJ1-5; D gene unclear. The CDR3 consists of 14 residues. Per the germline V gene, CDR1 is MNHNS and CDR2 is SASEGT. V was trimmed by 2 bases and J by 4 bases, leaving 9 bases between them.

This clone was detected a few times. The V and J genes are TRBV5-5 and TRBJ1-1; a weak D match, TRBD1 (6 bases). This CDR3 spans 12 amino acids. CDR1 SGHKS and CDR2 YYEKEE come from the germline V gene (reference sequence). Trimming shortened V by 2 bases and J by 6 bases, and 8 bases separated the two germline ends. The CDR3 nucleotides are TGTGCCAGCAGCTTCCGGACAGCTGAAGCTTTCTTT. Encoded protein: CASSFRTAEAFF.

The rearrangement links TRBV6-1 to TRBJ2-1; TRBD1 is a possible D gene (6 bases). This CDR3 comprises 16 residues. V was clipped by 4 bases and J by 0 bases, with 13 bases between them. Germline lookup yields CDR1 MNHNS and CDR2 SASEGT. Here the CDR3 DNA reads TGTGCCAGCAGTGCCCGACAGGCGAGCTCCTACAATGAGCAGTTCTTC. Residues: CASSARQASSYNEQFF.

The chain carries TRBV6-1 and TRBJ1-6, with a possible D match to TRBD1 (6 bases). Germline loops: CDR1 MNHNS, CDR2 SASEGT. Trimming left V 6 bases short and J 9 bases short, with 9 bases between. This CDR3 region has 12 residues. The CDR3: CASSLTGSPLHF. The CDR3 DNA is TGTGCCAGCAGCCTGACAGGTTCACCCCTCCACTTT.

This clone was found a few times. The gene calls are TRBV29-1 and TRBJ2-1; no clear D. V gave up 4 bases and J gave up 0 bases, with 7 bases separating them. This CDR3 contains 13 residues. CDR1 SQVTM and CDR2 ANQGSEA come from the germline V gene. The CDR3 loop is CSVGVGSYNEQFF. The CDR3 DNA is TGCAGCGTTGGAGTTGGCTCCTACAATGAGCAGTTCTTC.

This chain connects TRBV4-3 to TRBJ1-1; D gene uncertain. Germline V lookup: CDR1 LGHNA, CDR2 YSLEER. V was shortened by 4 bases and J by 8 bases, with 17 bases between the two germline ends. There are 14 residues in the CDR3. The CDR3 nucleotides read TGCGCCAGCAGCCTCGGGTGGCGGGATGTCGAAGCTTTCTTT. Translating gives CASSLGWRDVEAFF.

The chain links TRBV14 to TRBJ1-2; the D gene is possibly TRBD1 (6 bases). The V end was cut by 4 bases, the J end by 2 bases, with 14 bases between. The V gene's germline CDR1 is SGHDN and CDR2 FVKESK. The CDR3 is 15 amino acids. The CDR3, as DNA: TGTGCCAGCAGCCTGCGCAGGGGCTGGAACTATGGCTACACCTTC. Residues: CASSLRRGWNYGYTF. Variable domain in full (rest from reference TRBV14 and TRBJ1-2): EAGVTQFPSHSVIEKGQTVTLRCDPISGHDNLYWYRRVMGKEIKFLLHFVKESKQDESGMPNNRFLAERTGGTYSTLKVQPAELEDSGVYFCASSLRRGWNYGYTFGSGTRLTVV.

The chain combines TRBV7-6 with TRBJ1-2; D is perhaps TRBD1 (5 bases). Germline lookup yields CDR1 SGHVS and CDR2 FNYEAQ. V dropped 6 bases and J dropped 7 bases, with 15 bases sitting between them. The CDR3 runs to 13 residues. CDR3 sequence reads: CASRRTGTAGYTF. The CDR3 DNA sequence: TGTGCCAGCAGGCGGACGGGGACTGCTGGCTACACCTTC.

The chain links TRBV4-1 to TRBJ2-4; D might be TRBD2 (6 bases). Germline V gives CDR1 MGHRA, CDR2 YSYEKL. V was cut by 4 bases and J by 0 bases, with 22 bases left in between. The CDR3 spans 19 residues. The CDR3 protein is CASSRSPESGGLAKNIQYF. In nucleotides, the CDR3 is TGCGCCAGCAGCCGCTCCCCCGAATCTGGGGGGTTAGCCAAAAACATTCAGTACTTC.

The V and J genes are TRBV30 and TRBJ2-1, with 7 bases aligning to TRBD1. The V segment lost 1 base and the J segment 14 bases; nucleotides outside the gene matches: 8. Germline V gene lookup returns CDR1 GTSNPN and CDR2 SVGIG (reference sequence). This CDR3 spans 12 amino acids. CDR3 DNA sequence: TGTGCCTGGAGTGGACAGGGCGAGAAAAAGTTCTTC. It is translated as CAWSGQGEKKFF.

The chain recombines TRBV28 with TRBJ1-2; 9 bases are shared with TRBD1. Losses at the gene ends were 6 bases for V and 2 bases for J; bases not matched to a gene: 4. The germline V gene encodes CDR1 MDHEN and CDR2 SYDVKM. There are 14 residues in the CDR3. CDR3 sequence (DNA): TGTGCCAGCAGACTCACAGGGGGCAACTATGGCTACACCTTC. Its protein product is CASRLTGGNYGYTF.

This rearrangement joins TRBV2 to TRBJ2-1, with 7 bases lining up with TRBD2. The CDR3 extends over 19 amino acids. The V gene's germline CDR1 is SNHLY and CDR2 FYNNEI. The junction had 23 bases not matched to a gene; V was cut back by 6 bases and J by 6 bases. The CDR3 protein is CASSGTGGRGVGLPNEQFF. The CDR3 region has the DNA TGTGCCAGCAGCGGAACTGGAGGACGGGGGGTTGGTCTGCCCAATGAGCAGTTCTTC. Full variable domain (missing parts from reference TRBV2 and TRBJ2-1): EPEVTQTPSHQVTQMGQEVILRCVPISNHLYFYWYRQILGQKVEFLVSFYNNEISEKSEIFDDQFSVERPDGSNFTLKIRSTKLEDSAMYFCASSGTGGRGVGLPNEQFFGPGTRLTVL.

This chain uses TRBV6-5 with TRBJ1-2; perhaps TRBD1 as D (6 bases). The CDR3 length is 14 residues. Trimming shortened V by 2 bases and J by 5 bases, and 12 bases separated the two germline ends. Per the germline V gene, CDR1 is MNHEY and CDR2 is SVGAGI. DNA of the CDR3: TGTGCCAGCAGTTACAAGGACAGATCTTATGGCTACACCTTC. Translated: CASSYKDRSYGYTF.

V and J are TRBV9 and TRBJ2-3; 8 nucleotides match TRBD2. Losses at the gene ends were 0 bases for V and 0 bases for J; bases not matched to a gene: 9. Germline V gene lookup returns CDR1 SGDLS and CDR2 YYNGEE. This CDR3 comprises 18 residues. CDR3 in amino acids: CASSVGSAGGSSTDTQYF. The CDR3 DNA sequence: TGTGCCAGCAGCGTAGGAAGTGCGGGGGGCTCTAGCACAGATACGCAGTATTTT.

J is TRBJ2-1 and V is TRBV7-8, with 12 nucleotides matching TRBD1. The V and J ends lost 5 bases and 9 bases, in that order; junction bases with no gene match: 8. From germline, CDR1 is SGHVS and CDR2 FQNEAQ. This CDR3 comprises 15 residues. The CDR3 DNA reads TGTGCCAGCAGCCCCCGGGACAGGGGGCAAGGTGAGCAGTTCTTC. Residues: CASSPRDRGQGEQFF.

Comment on this clone: The CDR3 carries no conserved terminal phenylalanine or tryptophan, so it likely arises from a read error. It is unclear where the CDR3 begins or ends on the DNA, so no DNA is shown, and the CDR3 is as TCRdb lists it. This chain links TRBV2 with TRBJ2-7; TRBD2 reflects the table's D call only, with no check against the DNA. CDR1 is SNHLY and CDR2 is FYNNEI in the germline V gene. The CDR3 sequence runs 12 residues, both termini included. The CDR3: CASSDKVLASPR.

The rearrangement links TRBV29-1 to TRBJ2-7; TRBD2 might be the D (7 bases). V was shortened by 4 bases and J by 2 bases, with 12 bases between the two germline ends. The CDR3 loop spans 13 amino acids. The germline V gene has CDR1 SQVTM and CDR2 ANQGSEA. This chain's CDR3 is CSVAKGGAYEQYF. CDR3 nucleotides: TGCAGCGTTGCCAAGGGGGGGGCCTACGAGCAGTACTTC.

In this sample, this clone turned up once. The chain links TRBV5-1 to TRBJ1-1; D gene uncertain. Per germline, CDR1 SGHRS and CDR2 YFSETQ. This CDR3 spans 15 amino acids. Trimming took 1 base from V and 5 from J, leaving 15 bases between them. CDR3 nucleotide sequence: TGCGCCAGCAGCTTGACGAGGGCGGTCGGAACTGAAGCTTTCTTT. This codes for CASSLTRAVGTEAFF.

The chain employs TRBV30 and TRBJ2-7, with 7 bases fitting TRBD1. Germline trimming cut 5 bases from V and 4 bases from J; bases unmatched to any gene: 8. The CDR3 extends over 13 amino acids. Germline V gene data show CDR1 as GTSNPN and CDR2 as SVGIG (reference sequence). As DNA, the CDR3 is TGTGCCTGGTGGGACAGTGCCCAATACGAGCAGTACTTC. Its protein product is CAWWDSAQYEQYF.

The chain combines TRBV7-8 with TRBJ2-2, with D possibly being TRBD2 (6 bases). The V gene lost 8 bases and the J gene lost 6 bases, with 13 bases spanning the gap. Germline V gene lookup returns CDR1 SGHVS and CDR2 FQNEAQ. CDR3 length: 13 residues. The CDR3 reads CASGGRYAGELFF. The DNA for the CDR3 is TGTGCCAGCGGTGGGAGGTACGCCGGGGAGCTGTTTTTT.

This clone was seen only a few times. The chain employs TRBV30 and TRBJ2-3; 11 bases are a match to TRBD1. This CDR3 has 15 amino acids. V lost 2 bases to trimming and J lost 4 bases; unmatched junction nucleotides: 5. Looked up from germline, CDR1 is GTSNPN and CDR2 is SVGIG (reference sequence). DNA of the CDR3: TGTGCCTGGAGTCCCGGGACAGGGGGTGCAGATACGCAGTATTTT. This gives the protein CAWSPGTGGADTQYF.

The rearrangement links TRBV9 to TRBJ2-1; D may be TRBD2 (5 bases). CDR1 is SGDLS, CDR2 YYNGEE, per germline. V lost 4 bases and J lost 7, with 18 bases in between. The CDR3 extends over 15 amino acids. The CDR3: CASSIPGAGWNEQFF. The CDR3 DNA sequence: TGTGCCAGCAGCATCCCCGGCGCGGGTTGGAATGAGCAGTTCTTC.

This clone showed up just once. The chain joins TRBV27 to TRBJ1-6; D ambiguous. CDR1 and CDR2 from the germline V gene are MNHEY and SMNVEV (reference sequence). V was shortened by 7 bases and J by 11 bases, with 15 bases between the two germline ends. This CDR3 spans 13 amino acids. CDR3 in amino acids: CASKGSQQAPLHF. DNA of the CDR3: TGTGCCAGCAAAGGCAGCCAGCAGGCACCCCTCCACTTT.